These 5 T cell receptor beta chains were sequenced from one sample in a study of T cells in tuberculosis (dated by TCRdb to the late 2010s). Library prep was done by the immunoSEQ multiplex PCR assay. TCRdb limited this immuneACCESS table to in-frame rearrangements with V and J called. A share of clones is missing; checked studies link under half to unresolved V genes, and the rest is unexplained. For this sample the table gives about 45,000 clones, of which roughly 94% were detected only once. Roughly 2% of the sample is held by the ten biggest clonotypes. The source material was PBMCs. These receptor sequences come from a donor aged 10-30 years with latent tuberculosis or without tuberculosis infection. Some clones in this sample may be carry-over from other donors' samples.

V and J are TRBV18 and TRBJ1-4; 9 positions match TRBD1. V was pared by 3 bases and J by 6 bases, with 5 bases of the junction left unmatched. This CDR3 is 15 amino acids long. CDR1 KGHSH and CDR2 LQKENI come from the germline V gene. CDR3 in DNA: TGTGCCAGCTCACCGAGGGACAGGGTTGATGAAAAACTGTTTTTT. Residues: CASSPRDRVDEKLFF.

The chain combines TRBV9 with TRBJ2-6; TRBD1 agrees at 8 bases. CDR3 length: 20 residues. V shed 4 bases, J shed 0 bases, and the junction held 15 bases outside the gene matches. Germline V CDR1 and CDR2: SGDLS, YYNGEE. CDR3 sequence reads: CASSPTPGRQGASGANVLTF. The DNA of the CDR3 is TGTGCCAGCAGCCCGACACCGGGGCGGCAGGGGGCCTCTGGGGCCAACGTCCTGACTTTC.

V usage is TRBV28 and J usage is TRBJ1-2; 8 bases line up with TRBD1. V shed 1 base, J shed 4 bases, and the junction held 2 bases outside the gene matches. This CDR3 region has 14 residues. CDR1 and CDR2 from the germline V gene are MDHEN and SYDVKM. The CDR3 loop reads CASSLYTGGYGYTF. The CDR3 bases are TGTGCCAGCAGTTTATATACAGGGGGCTATGGCTACACCTTC.

The chain is built from TRBV19 and TRBJ2-1; D might be TRBD1 (6 bases). Germline CDR1 LNHDA, CDR2 SQIVND (reference sequence). The CDR3 totals 15 residues. Trimming pared 3 bases from V and 0 bases from J, leaving 9 bases between. CDR3 DNA sequence: TGTGCCAGTAGTATTAGGGGGAGCTCCTACAATGAGCAGTTCTTC. It translates to CASSIRGSSYNEQFF.

The chain has TRBV29-1 and TRBJ2-2; 10 bases are a match to TRBD1. With V trimmed by 5 bases and J by 3 bases, 6 bases remained unmatched. The CDR3 length is 15 residues. Germline loops: CDR1 SQVTM, CDR2 ANQGSEA. The CDR3 spells CSVIRQGAYTGELFF. The DNA of the CDR3 is TGCAGCGTTATCCGACAGGGGGCGTACACCGGGGAGCTGTTTTTT.